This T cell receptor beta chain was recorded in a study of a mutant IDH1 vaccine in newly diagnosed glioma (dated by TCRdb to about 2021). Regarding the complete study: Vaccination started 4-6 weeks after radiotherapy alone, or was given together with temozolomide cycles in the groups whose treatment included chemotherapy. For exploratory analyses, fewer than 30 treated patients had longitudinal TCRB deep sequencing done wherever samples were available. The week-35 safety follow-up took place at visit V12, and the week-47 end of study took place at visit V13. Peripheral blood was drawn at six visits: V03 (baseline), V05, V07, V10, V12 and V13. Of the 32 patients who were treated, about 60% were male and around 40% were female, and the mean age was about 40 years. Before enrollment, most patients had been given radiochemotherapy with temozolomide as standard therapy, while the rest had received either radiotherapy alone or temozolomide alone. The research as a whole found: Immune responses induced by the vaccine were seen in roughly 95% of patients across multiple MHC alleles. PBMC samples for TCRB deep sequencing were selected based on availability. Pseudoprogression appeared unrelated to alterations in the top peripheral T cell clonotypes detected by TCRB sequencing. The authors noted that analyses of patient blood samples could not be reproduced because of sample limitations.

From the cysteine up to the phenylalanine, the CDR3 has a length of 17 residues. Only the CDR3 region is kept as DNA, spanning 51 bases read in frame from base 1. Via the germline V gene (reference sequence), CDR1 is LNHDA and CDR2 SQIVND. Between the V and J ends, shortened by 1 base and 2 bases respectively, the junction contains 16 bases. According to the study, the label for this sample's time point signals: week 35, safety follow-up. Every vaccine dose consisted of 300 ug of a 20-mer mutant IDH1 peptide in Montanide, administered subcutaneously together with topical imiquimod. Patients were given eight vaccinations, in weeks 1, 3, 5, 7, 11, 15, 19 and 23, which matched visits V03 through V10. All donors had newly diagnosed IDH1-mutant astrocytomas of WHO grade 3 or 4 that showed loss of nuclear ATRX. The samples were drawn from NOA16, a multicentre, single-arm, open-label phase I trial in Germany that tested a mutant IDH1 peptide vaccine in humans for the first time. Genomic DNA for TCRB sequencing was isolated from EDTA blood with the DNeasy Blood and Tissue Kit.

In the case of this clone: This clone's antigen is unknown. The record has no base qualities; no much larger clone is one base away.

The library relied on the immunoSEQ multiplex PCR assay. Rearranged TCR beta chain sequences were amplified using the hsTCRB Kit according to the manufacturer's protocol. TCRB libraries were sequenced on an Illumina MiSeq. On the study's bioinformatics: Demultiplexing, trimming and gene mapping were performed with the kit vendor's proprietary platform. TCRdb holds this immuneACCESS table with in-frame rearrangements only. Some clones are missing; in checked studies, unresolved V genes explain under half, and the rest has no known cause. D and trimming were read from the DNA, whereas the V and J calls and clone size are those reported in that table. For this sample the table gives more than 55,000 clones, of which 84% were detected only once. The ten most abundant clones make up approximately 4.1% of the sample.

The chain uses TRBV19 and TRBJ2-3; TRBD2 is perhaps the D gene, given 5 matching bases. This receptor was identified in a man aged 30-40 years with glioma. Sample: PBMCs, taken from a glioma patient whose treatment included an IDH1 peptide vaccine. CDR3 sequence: CASSIVLRGGYTDTQYF. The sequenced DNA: TGTGCCAGTAGTATAGTTCTCCGGGGTGGGTACACAGATACGCAGTATTTT.